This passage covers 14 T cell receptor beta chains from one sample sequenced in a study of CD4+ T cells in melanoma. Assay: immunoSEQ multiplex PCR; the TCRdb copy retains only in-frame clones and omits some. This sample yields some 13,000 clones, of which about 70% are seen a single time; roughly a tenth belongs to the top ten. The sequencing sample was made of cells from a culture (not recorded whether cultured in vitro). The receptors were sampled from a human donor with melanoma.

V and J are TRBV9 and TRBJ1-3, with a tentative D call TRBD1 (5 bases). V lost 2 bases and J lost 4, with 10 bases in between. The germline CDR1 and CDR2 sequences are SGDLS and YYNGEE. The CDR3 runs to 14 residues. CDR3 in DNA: TGTGCCAGCAGCGTTCAGGGTCTAGGAAACACCATATATTTT. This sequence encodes CASSVQGLGNTIYF.

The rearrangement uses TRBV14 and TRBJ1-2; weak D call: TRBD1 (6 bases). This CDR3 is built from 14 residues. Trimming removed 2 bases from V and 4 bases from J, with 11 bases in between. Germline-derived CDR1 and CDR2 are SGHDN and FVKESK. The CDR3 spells CASSQMDSFYGYTF. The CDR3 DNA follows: TGTGCCAGCAGCCAAATGGACAGCTTCTATGGCTACACCTTC.

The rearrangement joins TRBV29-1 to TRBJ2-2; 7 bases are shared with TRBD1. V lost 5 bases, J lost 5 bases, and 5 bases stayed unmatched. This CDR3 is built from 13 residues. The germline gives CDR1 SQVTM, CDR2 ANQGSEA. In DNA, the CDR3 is TGCAGCGTTAAGACAGGGATAACCGGGGAGCTGTTTTTT. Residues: CSVKTGITGELFF.

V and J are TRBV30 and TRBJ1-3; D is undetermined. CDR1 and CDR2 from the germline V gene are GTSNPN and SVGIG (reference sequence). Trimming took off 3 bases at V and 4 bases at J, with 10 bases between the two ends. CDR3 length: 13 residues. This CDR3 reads CAWSITRGNTIYF. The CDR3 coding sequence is TGTGCCTGGAGCATCACACGCGGAAACACCATATATTTT.

The DNA for the CDR3 is TGTGCCAGCAGTATAGGGTTCGGCAATCAGCCCCAGCATTTT. Its protein product is CASSIGFGNQPQHF. The chain carries TRBV6-5 and TRBJ1-5, with D uncertain. Trimming removed 5 bases from V and 2 bases from J, with 10 bases in between. The germline gives CDR1 MNHEY, CDR2 SVGAGI. The CDR3 spans 14 residues.

The DNA of the CDR3 is TGTGCCAGCGCACCTAGGGAGGGACCCGCGGATACGCAGTATTTT. Translation: CASAPREGPADTQYF. The chain couples TRBV7-3 to TRBJ2-3; 7 bases are a match to TRBD2. Trimming at V came to 8 bases and at J to 6 bases, leaving 14 bases not matched to a gene. The germline V gene has CDR1 SGHTA and CDR2 FQGTGA. The length of the CDR3 is 15 residues.

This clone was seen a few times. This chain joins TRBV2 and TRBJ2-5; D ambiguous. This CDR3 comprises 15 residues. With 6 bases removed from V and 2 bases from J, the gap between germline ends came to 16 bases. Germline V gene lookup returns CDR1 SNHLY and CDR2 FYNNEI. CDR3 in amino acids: CASRTLDGDQETQYF. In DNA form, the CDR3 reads TGTGCCAGCAGGACCCTGGACGGTGATCAAGAGACCCAGTACTTC.

CDR3 nucleotide sequence: TGTGCCAGCAGTTTATTAGCGGGGGGCACAGATACGCAGTATTTT. Protein: CASSLLAGGTDTQYF. The chain is built from TRBV27 and TRBJ2-3, with TRBD2 matching over 9 bases. Germline loops: CDR1 MNHEY, CDR2 SMNVEV (reference sequence). The CDR3 is made up of 15 amino acids. The V gene end was trimmed by 1 base and the J gene end by 1 base; junction bases not matched to a gene: 0.

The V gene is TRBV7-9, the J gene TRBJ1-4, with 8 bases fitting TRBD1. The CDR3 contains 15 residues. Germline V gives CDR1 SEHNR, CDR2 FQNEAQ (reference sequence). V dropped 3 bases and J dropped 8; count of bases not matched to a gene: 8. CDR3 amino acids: CASSLRTGPNEKLFF. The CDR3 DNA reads TGTGCCAGCAGCTTGCGGACAGGGCCGAACGAAAAACTGTTTTTT.

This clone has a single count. CDR3 protein: CASRSHEEGTQYF. CDR3 DNA: TGCGCCAGCAGAAGCCATGAAGAGGGGACCCAGTACTTC. The chain joins TRBV5-1 to TRBJ2-5, with D tentatively TRBD2 (5 bases). In germline, CDR1 is SGHRS, CDR2 YFSETQ. CDR3 length: 13 amino acids. The V gene lost 5 bases and the J gene lost 7 bases, with 15 bases spanning the gap.

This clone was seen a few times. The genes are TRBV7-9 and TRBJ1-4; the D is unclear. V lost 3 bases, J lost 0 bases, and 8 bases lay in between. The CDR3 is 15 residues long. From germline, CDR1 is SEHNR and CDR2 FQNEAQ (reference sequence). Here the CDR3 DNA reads TGTGCCAGCAGCTTGTTGACTGCAACTAATGAAAAACTGTTTTTT. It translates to CASSLLTATNEKLFF.

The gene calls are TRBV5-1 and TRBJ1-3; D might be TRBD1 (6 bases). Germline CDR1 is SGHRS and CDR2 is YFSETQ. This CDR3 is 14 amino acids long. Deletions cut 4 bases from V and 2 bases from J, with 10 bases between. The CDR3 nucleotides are TGCGCCAGCAGCACACAGGGTGCTGGAAACACCATATATTTT. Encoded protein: CASSTQGAGNTIYF.

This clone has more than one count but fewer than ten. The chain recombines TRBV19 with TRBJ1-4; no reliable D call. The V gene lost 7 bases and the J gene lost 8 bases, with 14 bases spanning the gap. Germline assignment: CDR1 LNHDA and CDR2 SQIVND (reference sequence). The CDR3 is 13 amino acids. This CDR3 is CASKNPAGEKLFF. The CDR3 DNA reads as TGTGCCAGTAAAAACCCGGCGGGAGAAAAACTGTTTTTT. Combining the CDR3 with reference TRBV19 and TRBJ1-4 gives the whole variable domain DGGITQSPKYLFRKEGQNVTLSCEQNLNHDAMYWYRQDPGQGLRLIYYSQIVNDFQKGDIAEGYSVSREKKESFPLTVTSAQKNPTAFYLCASKNPAGEKLFFGSGTQLSVL.

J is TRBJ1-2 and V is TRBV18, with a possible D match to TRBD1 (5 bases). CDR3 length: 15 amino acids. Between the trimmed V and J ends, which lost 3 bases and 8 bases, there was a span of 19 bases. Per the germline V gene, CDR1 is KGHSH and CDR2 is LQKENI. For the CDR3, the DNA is TGTGCCAGCTCACCTTCCCCGGGAGGGGACCGAGGCTACACCTTC. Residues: CASSPSPGGDRGYTF.